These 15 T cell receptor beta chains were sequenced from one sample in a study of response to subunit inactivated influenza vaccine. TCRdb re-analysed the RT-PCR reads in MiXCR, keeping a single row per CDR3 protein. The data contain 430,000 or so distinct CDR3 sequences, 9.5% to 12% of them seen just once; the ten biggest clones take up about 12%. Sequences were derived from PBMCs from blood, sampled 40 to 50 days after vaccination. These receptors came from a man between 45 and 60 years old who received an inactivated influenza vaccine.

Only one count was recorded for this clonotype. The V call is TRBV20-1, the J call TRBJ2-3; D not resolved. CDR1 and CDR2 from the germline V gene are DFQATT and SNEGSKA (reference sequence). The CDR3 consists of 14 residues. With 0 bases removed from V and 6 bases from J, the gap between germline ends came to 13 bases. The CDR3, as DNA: TGCAGTGCTAGAGATCTCCTCGGGTTCGATACGCAGTATTTT. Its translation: CSARDLLGFDTQYF.

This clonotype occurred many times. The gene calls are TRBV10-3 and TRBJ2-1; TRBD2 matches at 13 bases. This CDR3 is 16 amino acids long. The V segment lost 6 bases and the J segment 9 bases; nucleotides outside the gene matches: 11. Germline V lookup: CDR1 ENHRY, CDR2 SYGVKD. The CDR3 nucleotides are TGTGCCATCAGCCCATTGGGACTAGCGGGACCGGGTGAGCAGTTCTTC. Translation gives CAISPLGLAGPGEQFF.

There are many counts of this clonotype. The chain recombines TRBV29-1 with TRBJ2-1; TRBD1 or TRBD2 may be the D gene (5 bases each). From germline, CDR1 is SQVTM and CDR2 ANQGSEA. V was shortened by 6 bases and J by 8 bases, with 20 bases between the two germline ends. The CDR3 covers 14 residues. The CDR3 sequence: CSVPIGGGVDEQFF. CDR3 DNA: TGCAGCGTACCCATAGGTGGGGGTGTAGATGAGCAGTTCTTC.

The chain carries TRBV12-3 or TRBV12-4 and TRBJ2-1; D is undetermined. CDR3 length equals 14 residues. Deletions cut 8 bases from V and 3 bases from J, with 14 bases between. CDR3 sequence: CASVLPSDYNEQFF. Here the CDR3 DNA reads TGTGCCAGCGTCCTCCCCTCGGACTACAATGAGCAGTTCTTC.

The CDR3 region has the DNA TGTGCCAGCAGTTCGACAGCTCAAAGGGCTGAAGCTTTCTTT. This gives the protein CASSSTAQRAEAFF. The chain recombines TRBV12-3 or TRBV12-4 with TRBJ1-1; tentatively, D is TRBD1 (5 bases). This CDR3 is 14 amino acids long. The V end lost 4 bases, the J end lost 6 bases, and 15 bases lay between the germline ends.

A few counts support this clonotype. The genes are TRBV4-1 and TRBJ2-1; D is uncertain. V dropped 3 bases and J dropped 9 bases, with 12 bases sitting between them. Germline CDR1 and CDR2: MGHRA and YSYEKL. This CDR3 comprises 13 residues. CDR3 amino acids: CASSQGPGGEQFF. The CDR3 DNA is TGCGCCAGCAGCCAGGGCCCAGGCGGTGAGCAGTTCTTC.

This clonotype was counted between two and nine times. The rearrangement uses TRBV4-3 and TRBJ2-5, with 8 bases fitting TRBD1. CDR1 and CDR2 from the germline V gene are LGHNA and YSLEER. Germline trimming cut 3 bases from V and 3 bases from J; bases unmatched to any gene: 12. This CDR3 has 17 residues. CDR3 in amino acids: CASSHSTSRDRKETQYF. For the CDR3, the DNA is TGCGCCAGCAGCCACTCCACTAGCCGGGACAGGAAAGAGACCCAGTACTTC.

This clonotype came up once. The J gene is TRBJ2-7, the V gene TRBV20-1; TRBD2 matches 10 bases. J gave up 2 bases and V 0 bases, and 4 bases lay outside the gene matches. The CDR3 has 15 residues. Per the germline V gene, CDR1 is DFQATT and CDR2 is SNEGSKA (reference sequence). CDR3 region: CSARDPTSGPYEQYF. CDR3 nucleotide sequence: TGCAGTGCTAGAGATCCGACTAGCGGGCCCTACGAGCAGTACTTC.

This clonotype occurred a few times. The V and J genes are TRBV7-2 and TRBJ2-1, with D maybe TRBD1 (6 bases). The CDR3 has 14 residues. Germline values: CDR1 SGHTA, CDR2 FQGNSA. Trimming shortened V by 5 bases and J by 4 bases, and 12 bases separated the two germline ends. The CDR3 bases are TGTGCCAGCAGCCCGGGACATTTTTACAATGAGCAGTTCTTC. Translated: CASSPGHFYNEQFF.

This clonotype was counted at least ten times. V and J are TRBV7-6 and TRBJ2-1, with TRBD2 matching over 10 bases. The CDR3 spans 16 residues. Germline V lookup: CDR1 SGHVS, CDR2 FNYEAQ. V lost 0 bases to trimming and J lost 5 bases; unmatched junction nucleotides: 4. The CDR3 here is CASSLAAGGGHNEQFF. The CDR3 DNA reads TGTGCCAGCAGCTTAGCAGCGGGAGGGGGACACAATGAGCAGTTCTTC.

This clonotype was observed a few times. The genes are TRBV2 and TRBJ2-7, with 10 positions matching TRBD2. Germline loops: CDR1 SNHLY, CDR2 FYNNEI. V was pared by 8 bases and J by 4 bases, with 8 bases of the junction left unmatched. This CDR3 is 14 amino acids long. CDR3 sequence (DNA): TGTGCCAGCTTGTCGGGACTAGCGTTTTACGAGCAGTACTTC. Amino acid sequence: CASLSGLAFYEQYF.

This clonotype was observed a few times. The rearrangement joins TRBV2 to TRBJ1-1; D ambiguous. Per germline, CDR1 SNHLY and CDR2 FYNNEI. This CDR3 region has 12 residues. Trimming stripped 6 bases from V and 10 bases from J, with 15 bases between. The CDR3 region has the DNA TGTGCCAGCAGCTACGTAGGATGGGCAGCTTTCTTT. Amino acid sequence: CASSYVGWAAFF.

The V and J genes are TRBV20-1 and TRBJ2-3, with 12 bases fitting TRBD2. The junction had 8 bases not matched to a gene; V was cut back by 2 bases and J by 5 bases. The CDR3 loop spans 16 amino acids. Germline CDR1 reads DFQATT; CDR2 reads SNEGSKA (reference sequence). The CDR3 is CSARSDLAGGLDTQYF. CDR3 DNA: TGCAGTGCTAGATCCGACCTAGCGGGAGGGCTAGATACGCAGTATTTT.

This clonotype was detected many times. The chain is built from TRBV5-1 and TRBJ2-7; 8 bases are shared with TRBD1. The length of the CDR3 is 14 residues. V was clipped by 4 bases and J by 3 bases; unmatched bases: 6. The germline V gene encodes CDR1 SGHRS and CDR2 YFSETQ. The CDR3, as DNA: TGCGCCAGCAGCACACGGACAGGGAACTACGAGCAGTACTTC. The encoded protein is CASSTRTGNYEQYF.

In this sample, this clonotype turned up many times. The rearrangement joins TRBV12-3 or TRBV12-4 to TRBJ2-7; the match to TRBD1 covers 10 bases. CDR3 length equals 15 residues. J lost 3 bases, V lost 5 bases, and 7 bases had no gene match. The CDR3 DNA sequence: TGTGCCAGCAGTCAATACCGGGACAGGGGCTACGAGCAGTACTTC. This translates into CASSQYRDRGYEQYF.